Below, 30 T cell receptor beta chains from the same sample are listed, as sequenced in a study of beta chain features in type 1 diabetes. No antigens are known for them. Study results and caveats: Shortening of TCRB CDR3s, moderate but significant, appeared in all four CD4+ subsets of Type 1 diabetes patients.

The sequenced template was cDNA made from the entire isolated RNA. The assay was immunoSEQ multiplex PCR, and TCRdb's table has in-frame clones only and misses some. In the table there are fewer than 450,000 clones, 13% of which are singletons. Sequences were obtained from naive CD4+ T cells from blood. The source of these receptors is a woman between 18 and 30 years old with type 1 diabetes.

The gene calls are TRBV28 and TRBJ2-7; 12 bases are a match to TRBD2. Germline loops: CDR1 MDHEN, CDR2 SYDVKM. Trimming cost V 5 bases and J 2 bases; bases outside gene matches: 4. This CDR3 is 15 amino acids long. In nucleotides, the CDR3 is TGTGCCAGCAGTCTCAGACTAGCGGGAGCCTACGAGCAGTACTTC. It encodes CASSLRLAGAYEQYF.

This clone occurred many times. V usage is TRBV7-9 and J usage is TRBJ2-5; TRBD1 matches 7 bases. V was clipped by 5 bases and J by 2 bases; unmatched bases: 2. The CDR3 totals 13 residues. Germline assignment: CDR1 SEHNR and CDR2 FQNEAQ (reference sequence). CDR3 DNA: TGTGCCAGCAGCGTGGGACAGCAAGAGACCCAGTACTTC. This sequence encodes CASSVGQQETQYF.

This clone was found a few times. V usage is TRBV9 and J usage is TRBJ2-5; D remains unclear. The V end was cut by 0 bases, the J end by 2 bases, with 5 bases between. CDR1 SGDLS and CDR2 YYNGEE come from the germline V gene. The CDR3 is 13 residues long. This chain's CDR3 is CASSVALQETQYF. CDR3 nucleotide sequence: TGTGCCAGCAGCGTAGCACTACAAGAGACCCAGTACTTC. Combining the CDR3 with reference TRBV9 and TRBJ2-5 gives the whole variable domain DSGVTQTPKHLITATGQRVTLRCSPRSGDLSVYWYQQSLDQGLQFLIQYYNGEERAKGNILERFSAQQFPDLHSELNLSSLELGDSALYFCASSVALQETQYFGPGTRLLVL.

This clone turned up a few times. The chain uses TRBV9 and TRBJ2-3; TRBD2 agrees at 10 bases. Germline assignment: CDR1 SGDLS and CDR2 YYNGEE. This CDR3 region has 17 residues. V shed 0 bases, J shed 5 bases, and the junction held 9 bases outside the gene matches. The CDR3 here is CASSVGGWLAGVDTQYF. CDR3 coding DNA: TGTGCCAGCAGCGTAGGTGGCTGGCTAGCGGGGGTAGATACGCAGTATTTT.

The CDR3 bases are TGTGCCAGCAGTATAAGCACAGGGGCTGGCCTGGAGACCCAGTACTTC. Translation: CASSISTGAGLETQYF. This rearrangement joins TRBV28 to TRBJ2-5; 7 bases map to TRBD1. The V and J ends lost 5 bases and 5 bases, in that order; junction bases with no gene match: 14. The length of the CDR3 is 16 residues. Germline V gives CDR1 MDHEN, CDR2 SYDVKM.

This clone occurred a few times. V usage is TRBV11-2 and J usage is TRBJ2-1; 7 bases are shared with TRBD2. CDR1 and CDR2 from the germline V gene are SGHAT and FQNNGV. The CDR3 spans 14 residues. V was clipped by 8 bases and J by 9 bases; unmatched bases: 13. CDR3 region: CASREAGRSGEQFF. The CDR3 coding sequence is TGTGCCAGCCGTGAAGCGGGGAGAAGTGGTGAGCAGTTCTTC.

The rearrangement links TRBV18 to TRBJ1-1, with D hard to call. Germline values: CDR1 KGHSH, CDR2 LQKENI. The CDR3 covers 14 residues. With 3 bases removed from V and 5 bases from J, the gap between germline ends came to 13 bases. This CDR3 reads CASSPIRGSTEAFF. The CDR3 DNA reads TGTGCCAGCTCACCGATCCGCGGTAGTACTGAAGCTTTCTTT.

This clone was observed a few times. The chain has TRBV4-1 and TRBJ1-1; D gene uncertain. The CDR3 loop spans 13 amino acids. Trimming removed 0 bases at V and 3 bases at J, with 5 bases between. Germline V lookup: CDR1 MGHRA, CDR2 YSYEKL. CDR3 amino acids: CASSQDRDTEAFF. The DNA of the CDR3 is TGCGCCAGCAGCCAAGATCGTGACACTGAAGCTTTCTTT.

This clone was observed a handful of times. The V and J genes are TRBV9 and TRBJ2-1; TRBD2 agrees at 16 bases. The germline gives CDR1 SGDLS, CDR2 YYNGEE. The CDR3 is 17 amino acids. V trimming: 0 bases; J trimming: 6 bases; junction bases outside the gene matches: 3. The CDR3 here is CASSVGGTSGRVNEQFF. The CDR3 DNA reads as TGTGCCAGCAGCGTAGGAGGGACTAGCGGGAGGGTCAATGAGCAGTTCTTC.

This chain connects TRBV30 to TRBJ1-5; TRBD1 agrees at 9 bases. Trimming took 3 bases from V and 6 from J; bases not matched to a gene: 9. The CDR3 is 15 amino acids. Germline V gene data show CDR1 as GTSNPN and CDR2 as SVGIG (reference sequence). CDR3 nucleotides: TGTGCCTGGAGCTCGGGACAGGGAGGAGGTCAGCCCCAGCATTTT. Protein: CAWSSGQGGGQPQHF.

This clone came up a few times. The chain combines TRBV2 with TRBJ2-6; tentative D call: TRBD1 (5 bases). The germline gives CDR1 SNHLY, CDR2 FYNNEI. The CDR3 length is 12 residues. The germline V and J ends were trimmed by 1 base and 13 bases, with 8 bases remaining between them. This CDR3 reads CASSEEGWVLTF. The CDR3 DNA is TGTGCCAGCAGTGAAGAGGGGTGGGTCCTGACTTTC.

The V call is TRBV9, the J call TRBJ1-1; 8 bases map to TRBD1. J lost 5 bases, V lost 4 bases, and 10 bases had no gene match. The CDR3 totals 15 residues. Germline loops: CDR1 SGDLS, CDR2 YYNGEE. DNA of the CDR3: TGTGCCAGCAGCCCAGACAGGGGAGGGTGGACTGAAGCTTTCTTT. Translating gives CASSPDRGGWTEAFF.

A few counts support this clone. This chain uses TRBV30 with TRBJ1-5; TRBD1 is a possible D gene (5 bases). The V and J ends lost 0 bases and 11 bases respectively, with 14 bases between them. Germline CDR1 reads GTSNPN; CDR2 reads SVGIG (reference sequence). There are 13 residues in the CDR3. The chain's CDR3 is CAWSVLGGRAQHF. The DNA for the CDR3 is TGTGCCTGGAGTGTACTGGGGGGGAGGGCCCAGCATTTT.

This clone was seen more than once but under ten times. Other DNA sequences in the same sample also yield this CDR3. The rearrangement uses TRBV20-1 and TRBJ1-1, with D possibly being TRBD1 (6 bases). The V gene lost 2 bases and the J gene lost 6 bases, with 7 bases spanning the gap. The germline gives CDR1 DFQATT, CDR2 SNEGSKA (reference sequence). The length of the CDR3 is 11 residues. As DNA, the CDR3 is TGCAGTGCTAGAAAGGGGGCTGAAGCTTTCTTT. Encoded protein: CSARKGAEAFF.

This clone was counted only a few times. The genes are TRBV5-1 and TRBJ2-5; D may be TRBD2 (7 bases). The CDR3 is made up of 15 amino acids. The V and J ends lost 3 bases and 5 bases respectively, with 17 bases between them. Looked up from germline, CDR1 is SGHRS and CDR2 is YFSETQ. CDR3 coding DNA: TGCGCCAGCAGCTCAACTGGGGGGGCGGTGGAGACCCAGTACTTC. Protein product: CASSSTGGAVETQYF.

In its sample, this clone was seen a few times. This chain joins TRBV20-1 and TRBJ2-2, with D unclear. V shed 0 bases and J shed 7 bases, with 3 bases lying between them. This CDR3 spans 11 amino acids. Germline CDR1 is DFQATT and CDR2 is SNEGSKA (reference sequence). CDR3 coding DNA: TGCAGTGCTAGAGATTACGGGGAGCTGTTTTTT. Translated: CSARDYGELFF.

The table lists this clone with a few counts. V gene TRBV28 combines with J gene TRBJ1-5; D remains ambiguous. Trimming took 4 bases from V and 5 from J, leaving 15 bases between them. The CDR3 totals 15 residues. CDR1 MDHEN and CDR2 SYDVKM come from the germline V gene. The CDR3 sequence: CASSYLKGAYQPQHF. The CDR3 DNA sequence: TGTGCCAGCAGTTATCTCAAGGGAGCCTATCAGCCCCAGCATTTT.

This clone was picked up a small number of times. The chain joins TRBV5-1 to TRBJ1-1; D is undetermined. Germline V gene data show CDR1 as SGHRS and CDR2 as YFSETQ. Deletions cut 6 bases from V and 0 bases from J, with 9 bases between. This CDR3 comprises 13 residues. This CDR3 is CASKTGMNTEAFF. The CDR3 region has the DNA TGCGCCAGCAAGACGGGAATGAACACTGAAGCTTTCTTT.

The J gene is TRBJ2-3, the V gene TRBV28; the match to TRBD1 covers 7 bases. The length of the CDR3 is 15 residues. Germline CDR1 is MDHEN and CDR2 is SYDVKM. The V gene end was trimmed by 4 bases and the J gene end by 6 bases; junction bases not matched to a gene: 10. In DNA form, the CDR3 reads TGTGCCAGCAGTTCAACCGGGACAGCGTGGGATACGCAGTATTTT. As protein: CASSSTGTAWDTQYF.

This clone was counted between two and nine times. The chain recombines TRBV9 with TRBJ2-1; 10 nucleotides line up with TRBD2. In germline, CDR1 is SGDLS, CDR2 YYNGEE. This CDR3 is built from 15 residues. Trimming at V came to 1 base and at J to 6 bases, leaving 4 bases not matched to a gene. In DNA, the CDR3 is TGTGCCAGCAGCGTAAGCGGGAGGGGGGGCAATGAGCAGTTCTTC. Its translation is CASSVSGRGGNEQFF.

The chain couples TRBV19 to TRBJ2-1; possible D gene TRBD2, 6 bases. Trimming stripped 5 bases from V and 5 bases from J, with 25 bases between. The CDR3 has 18 amino acids. Germline-derived CDR1 and CDR2 are LNHDA and SQIVND (reference sequence). This CDR3 is CASSATRGYKRADNEQFF. In DNA, the CDR3 is TGTGCCAGTAGTGCCACCCGGGGGTACAAGAGAGCAGACAATGAGCAGTTCTTC.

The chain joins TRBV12-5 to TRBJ2-3; the D is unclear. V gave up 8 bases and J gave up 1 base, with 13 bases separating them. Germline CDR1 is LGHNT and CDR2 is FRNRAP. This CDR3 contains 14 residues. The CDR3 loop is CASNPSVGTDTQYF. The CDR3 nucleotides are TGTGCTAGTAATCCCAGCGTCGGCACAGATACGCAGTATTTT.

The chain uses TRBV20-1 and TRBJ2-2, with a weak D call TRBD1 (5 bases). The germline gives CDR1 DFQATT, CDR2 SNEGSKA (reference sequence). V was trimmed by 6 bases and J by 6 bases, leaving 8 bases between them. This CDR3 has 11 residues. The CDR3 DNA reads TGCAGTGCCCTAGGGGCCGGGGAGCTGTTTTTT. This gives the protein CSALGAGELFF.

The chain carries TRBV29-1 and TRBJ1-5; D might be TRBD1 (6 bases). The germline V gene has CDR1 SQVTM and CDR2 ANQGSEA. V was trimmed by 6 bases and J by 3 bases, leaving 12 bases between them. The CDR3 runs to 13 residues. The CDR3, as DNA: TGCAGCGTCCAGACAGGCCCCAATCAGCCCCAGCATTTT. Translation gives CSVQTGPNQPQHF.

V and J are TRBV5-4 and TRBJ2-3, with D perhaps matching TRBD1 (6 bases). This CDR3 contains 16 residues. Trimming cost V 4 bases and J 2 bases, with 17 bases left between them. CDR1 and CDR2 (germline): SGHNT, YYREEE (reference sequence). The CDR3 loop reads CASSPGQRGYTDTQYF. CDR3 coding DNA: TGTGCCAGCAGCCCTGGACAGAGAGGATACACAGATACGCAGTATTTT.

The J gene is TRBJ2-1, the V gene TRBV5-1; TRBD2 aligns across 10 bases. The CDR3 sequence is 17 residues long. Looked up from germline, CDR1 is SGHRS and CDR2 is YFSETQ. With V trimmed by 1 base and J by 7 bases, 11 bases remained unmatched. The CDR3 region is CASSLRVGLAGVNEQFF. The DNA of the CDR3 is TGCGCCAGCAGCTTGAGGGTGGGGCTAGCGGGAGTGAATGAGCAGTTCTTC. The full variable domain, completed using reference TRBV5-1 and TRBJ2-1, is KAGVTQTPRYLIKTRGQQVTLSCSPISGHRSVSWYQQTPGQGLQFLFEYFSETQRNKGNFPGRFSGRQFSNSRSEMNVSTLELGDSALYLCASSLRVGLAGVNEQFFGPGTRLTVL.

V and J are TRBV2 and TRBJ2-1; 12 nucleotides agree with TRBD2. The length of the CDR3 is 18 residues. Looked up from germline, CDR1 is SNHLY and CDR2 is FYNNEI. V gave up 9 bases and J gave up 0 bases; unmatched junction bases: 12. This CDR3 is CARSGTSGFQSSYNEQFF. The DNA for the CDR3 is TGTGCCAGATCCGGGACTAGCGGGTTCCAAAGCTCCTACAATGAGCAGTTCTTC.

This clone was picked up a small number of times. The chain employs TRBV5-1 and TRBJ1-1; possible D gene TRBD1, 6 bases. V lost 0 bases, J lost 11 bases, and 14 bases lay in between. Germline CDR1 is SGHRS and CDR2 is YFSETQ. This CDR3 contains 13 residues. DNA for the CDR3: TGCGCCAGCAGCTTGGAAAAACAGGGATCGGCTTTCTTT. Encoded protein: CASSLEKQGSAFF.

The genes are TRBV13 and TRBJ2-5; 13 positions match TRBD2. CDR3 length: 16 amino acids. V lost 4 bases and J lost 4; bases outside the gene matches: 6. Germline values: CDR1 PRHDT, CDR2 FYEKMQ (reference sequence). CDR3 protein: CASSSGLAGVGETQYF. Here the CDR3 DNA reads TGTGCCAGCAGCTCTGGACTAGCGGGAGTCGGAGAGACCCAGTACTTC. The full variable domain, in which reference TRBV13 and TRBJ2-5 provide the parts outside the CDR3, is AAGVIQSPRHLIKEKRETATLKCYPIPRHDTVYWYQQGPGQDPQFLISFYEKMQSDKGSIPDRFSAQQFSDYHSELNMSSLELGDSALYFCASSSGLAGVGETQYFGPGTRLLVL.

The chain combines TRBV5-4 with TRBJ2-3, with a possible D match to TRBD1 (6 bases). The CDR3 sequence is 15 residues long. Trimming left V 6 bases short and J 6 bases short, with 20 bases between. Per germline, CDR1 SGHNT and CDR2 YYREEE (reference sequence). The CDR3 DNA is TGTGCCAGCACTATGCAGGGGCTGACCCGGGATACGCAGTATTTT. It specifies CASTMQGLTRDTQYF.